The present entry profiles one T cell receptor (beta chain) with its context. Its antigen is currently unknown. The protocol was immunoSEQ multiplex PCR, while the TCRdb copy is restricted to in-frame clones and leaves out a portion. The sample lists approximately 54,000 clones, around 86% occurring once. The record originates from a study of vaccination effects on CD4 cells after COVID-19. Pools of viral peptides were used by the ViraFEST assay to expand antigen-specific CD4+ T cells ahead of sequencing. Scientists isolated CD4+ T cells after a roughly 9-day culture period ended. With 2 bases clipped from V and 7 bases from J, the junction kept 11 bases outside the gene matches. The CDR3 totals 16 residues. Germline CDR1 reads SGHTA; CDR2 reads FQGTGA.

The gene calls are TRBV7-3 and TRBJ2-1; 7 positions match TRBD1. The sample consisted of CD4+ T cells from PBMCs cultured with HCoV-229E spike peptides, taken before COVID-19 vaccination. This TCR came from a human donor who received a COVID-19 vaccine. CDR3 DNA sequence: TGTGCCAGCAGCTTACAGCAGGCAGGGGGTCGGAATGAGCAGTTCTTC. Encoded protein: CASSLQQAGGRNEQFF.